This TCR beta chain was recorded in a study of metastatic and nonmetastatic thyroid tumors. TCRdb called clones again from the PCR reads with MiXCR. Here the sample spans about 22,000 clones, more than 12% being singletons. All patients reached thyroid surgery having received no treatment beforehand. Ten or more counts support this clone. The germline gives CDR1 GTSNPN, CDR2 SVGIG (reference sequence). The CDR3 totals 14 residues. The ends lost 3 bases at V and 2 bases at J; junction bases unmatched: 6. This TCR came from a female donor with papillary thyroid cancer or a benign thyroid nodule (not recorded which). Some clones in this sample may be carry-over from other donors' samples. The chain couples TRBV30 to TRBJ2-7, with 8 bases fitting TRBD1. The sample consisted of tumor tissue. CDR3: CAWSASRGPYEQYF. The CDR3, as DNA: TGTGCCTGGAGCGCCAGCAGGGGGCCCTACGAGCAGTACTTC.